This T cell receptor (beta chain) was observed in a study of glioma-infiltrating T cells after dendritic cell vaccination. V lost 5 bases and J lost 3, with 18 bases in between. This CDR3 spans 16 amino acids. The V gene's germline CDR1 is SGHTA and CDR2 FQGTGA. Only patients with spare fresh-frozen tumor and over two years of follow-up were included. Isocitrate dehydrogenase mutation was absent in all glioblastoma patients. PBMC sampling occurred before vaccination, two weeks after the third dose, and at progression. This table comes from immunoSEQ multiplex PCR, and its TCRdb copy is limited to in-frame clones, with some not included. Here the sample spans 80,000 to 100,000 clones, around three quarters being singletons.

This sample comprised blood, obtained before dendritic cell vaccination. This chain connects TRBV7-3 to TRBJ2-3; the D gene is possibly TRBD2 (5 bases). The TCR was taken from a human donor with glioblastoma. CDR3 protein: CASSPLRPAGTDTQYF. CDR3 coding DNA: TGTGCCAGCAGCCCTCTTAGGCCCGCGGGTACAGATACGCAGTATTTT.